The TCR beta chain under discussion was sequenced for a study of cytomegalovirus exposure and HLA in healthy donors. Study overall: Assignment to the Caucasian-associated ancestry cluster applied to 81% of the approximately 360 genotyped donors. Study-level points and caveats: Only CMV serostatus was available as immune exposure information. A classifier reportedly called cytomegalovirus status with high sensitivity and specificity.

With 60 Vbeta and 13 Jbeta primers, the PCR was carried out. The repertoire was sequenced with immunoSEQ multiplex PCR; TCRdb's copy has only in-frame clones and lacks some. There are some 130,000 clones in the sample; roughly 78% occur only once, and approximately 4.3% lies in the top ten. Points on this clone: Its cognate antigen is unknown.

Sequenced: PBMCs. This receptor was identified in a man in his thirties or forties in good health.

The CDR3 DNA sequence: TGTGCCAGCAGTTATGGACAGCGTGGGCAGCCCCAGCATTTT. Translated, it gives CASSYGQRGQPQHF. The rearrangement joins TRBV6-5 to TRBJ1-5, with a possible D match to TRBD1 (6 bases). Germline V gene data show CDR1 as MNHEY and CDR2 as SVGAGI. The CDR3 extends over 14 amino acids. The germline V and J ends were trimmed by 3 bases and 7 bases, with 13 bases remaining between them.